Given below is one T cell receptor (beta chain) in context. The specificity of this receptor is unknown. Per-nucleotide qualities are absent, and no much larger clonotype sits a single base away. Sequences MDHEN (CDR1) and SYDVKM (CDR2) are obtained from the germline V gene. At the junction V is shortened by 2 bases and J by 3 bases, with 11 bases in between. The CDR3 goes from the cysteine to the phenylalanine over 15 residues. CDR3 DNA only is kept here, 45 bases in frame from base 1. The data are from a study of human T cells and chemical hapten exposure (dated by TCRdb to about 2021). Background on the whole study: For sensitization, 2% DPC in acetone was applied to a roughly 2 cm by roughly 2 cm area of upper inner arm skin. Throughout the study period of 20 to 30 weeks, patients also received therapeutic DPC doses to the scalp every week. For TCR sequencing, blood came from about 28 alopecia patients at anywhere from one to four time points (pre-sensitization, 2, 6 and 24 weeks). The libraries were sequenced as a pool, and the TCR yield per sample differed mostly because of small variations in library volumes within the pool. Peripheral blood TCR repertoire changes were tracked in vivo in alopecia patients during primary and secondary sensitization to the hapten diphenylcyclopropenone (DPC). Blood was sampled from patients pre-sensitization (week 0) and at 2, 6 and about 24 weeks after DPC sensitization. Patch testing on the upper back used Finn chambers containing 0.01% DPC, with scoring done after 6 days according to International Contact Dermatitis Research Group standards. Most of the patients in the cohort were female, and the cohort covered alopecia areata with under or over 50% scalp involvement, alopecia totalis and alopecia universalis.

Overall study results and their limits: Because all patients had alopecia, a presumed autoimmune disease, the immune response of the patients might differ from that of healthy individuals. No change with DPC sensitization was found in the number of TCRs above 1 in 1000 frequency, and no evidence of global repertoire structure alterations was found. After repeated subsampling, the strength of the expansion versus patch-test correlation and the threshold at which it became significant changed. Patch test score correlated positively with the number of PT1 expanded TCRs, reaching significance at thresholds 8, 16 and 32 but not at 4. Significantly more large CDR3 similarity clusters were formed by expanded TCRs than by pre-sensitization or healthy control sets, consistent with antigen-driven responses.

Interpreted using the paper, the time point label stands for: patch test 2, 6 weeks after DPC sensitization. The sample's treatment or condition label, in plain terms: therapeutic diphenylcyclopropenone sensitization with weekly scalp DPC. At each patch-test visit, blood was drawn before the patch test was applied. Eligible patients were aged 18 to 70, diagnosed with alopecia, deemed suitable for DPC therapy, and excluded if pregnant. Unfractionated whole blood was collected in Tempus Blood RNA tubes, and total RNA was extracted from that blood. Library prep was done by RACE. The data were produced on a NextSeq 500. During library preparation, unique molecular identifiers were attached to individual cDNA molecules so that TCRs could be counted in a quantitative, reproducible way. Each blood RNA sample was used to sequence both TCR alpha and TCR beta chains. The authors' pipeline ran thus. A median of around 96,000 TCRs per sample was observed, with a range of roughly 23,224 to 750,000. V, J and CDR3 annotation of the TCR reads was carried out using the Decombinator software suite. Every sample was subsampled to the same number of TCRs (28,000) for the PS versus PT1 abundance plots. TCRs were defined as expanded if absent before sensitization and observed at least eight times at the 2-week time point. TCRdb itself trimmed the public reads at Q25 with fastp, ran MiXCR and retained productive beta chains. Rows are unified per CDR3 protein, each entry keeping the most common DNA and genes. The V and J calls were determined by TCRdb, not by the authors. In this sample the table shows over 70,000 distinct CDR3 sequences, about 9.9% of which occur a single time. More than 1.5% of the sample lies in the top ten.

The chain links TRBV28 with TRBJ2-1, and TRBD2 may be the D gene, going by 5 matching bases. The receptor was derived from a man between 18 and 35 years old with alopecia areata. Some clones in this sample may be carry-over from other donors' samples. Sequencing was performed on whole blood, taken in connection with sensitization to the hapten diphenylcyclopropenone (DPC). The CDR3 region: CASSLLGEIYNEQFF. DNA sequence: TGTGCCAGCAGTTTACTGGGAGAAATCTACAATGAGCAGTTCTTC.